This TCR beta chain was identified in a study of cytomegalovirus exposure and HLA in healthy donors (dated by TCRdb to 2016 to 2017). About the investigation overall: The 650 to 800 repertoires of the first cohort and the approximately 130 validation repertoires were produced on the same platform, according to a later analysis. In addition to the first cohort of around 670 subjects, a separate validation cohort of 130 or so different subjects was used. To predict cytomegalovirus infection status, the study brought together high-throughput TCR immunosequencing, statistical association of individual TCRs with disease status, and machine learning. The study aimed to test whether cataloging public T cell receptors could reveal signatures of past pathogen exposure.

Details on this clone: Its antigen has not been determined. No qualities accompany the bases; no much larger clone lies one base away.

V sheds 2 bases and J sheds 1 base, leaving 8 bases between their ends. The germline V gene (reference sequence) supplies CDR1 GTSNPN and CDR2 SVGIG. The CDR3 holds 13 amino acids from the cysteine to the phenylalanine. Solely the CDR3 DNA is kept, with 39 bases framed from the first base. The donors belonged to the validation cohort of under 150 subjects, which was separate from the roughly 700-subject first cohort. Findings and caveats that apply to the study as a whole: Most TCR sequences were seen in very few donors, while some public TCRs were found in many individuals. A few of the identified cytomegalovirus-associated TCR beta chains were confirmed in vitro to be specific for cytomegalovirus antigens. A total of 164 TCR beta chains were listed by the study as associated with cytomegalovirus. All 120 or so repertoires were used to score co-occurrence in the validation cohort in a later analysis, because that analysis had no HLA typing for the cohort. Of the cluster scores, approximately 94% were above 0 in a later analysis, which found that TCRs clustered in the first cohort also tended to co-occur in the approximately 110 validation repertoires. According to the authors, the approach could potentially be generalized to other disease states and immunological phenotypes. Cytomegalovirus status was reported to be diagnosed by the classifier with high specificity and sensitivity in both the original and validation cohorts.

Library creation used the immunoSEQ multiplex PCR assay. The original pipeline was this. A statistical classification framework was built to diagnose cytomegalovirus status from the catalog of TCR beta chain sequences. TCRdb stores this immuneACCESS table with in-frame sequences only. Part of the clones is absent; in the studies checked, under half of the shortfall reflects unresolved V genes, and no reason is known for the rest. V and J calls and clone size are as listed in that table; D and trimming were resolved from the DNA. The table for this sample lists 100,000 to 150,000 clones; 85% to 90% of them were counted only once. Less than 1.5% of the sample rests with the top ten.

This sequence uses TRBV30 and TRBJ1-1, with no confident D gene call. Material for sequencing was PBMCs. The source of this sequence is a man younger than 45 in good health and CMV-seronegative. The CDR3 amino acid sequence is: CAWSLGPNTEAFF. The sequence in DNA is TGTGCCTGGAGTTTGGGCCCGAACACTGAAGCTTTCTTT.